This TCR beta chain was sequenced for a study of CD8 T cells in ankylosing spondylitis. Broader study findings: What seemed typical of ankylosing spondylitis blood was a TCR beta motif built from several highly homologous variants. Earlier work had already found some motif variants in reactive arthritis synovial fluid and blood. Disease-linked clones proved CD8+ and comparatively uncommon in peripheral blood.

Using quantitative 5'-RACE with molecular barcodes, the authors made TCR beta libraries. TCRdb independently ran MiXCR on the 5' RACE reads; one entry per CDR3 protein. The sample holds approximately 350,000 distinct CDR3 sequences; roughly 20% are singletons and the top ten take around 12%. Remarks on this clonotype: Its antigen is not known.

CDR3 length: 15 amino acids. The V end lost 3 bases, the J end lost 2 bases, and 14 bases lay between the germline ends. The sequence was obtained from a male donor with ankylosing spondylitis or in good health (not recorded which). Sequenced input: blood, either unsorted or a sorted T cell fraction (not recorded which). This chain links TRBV12-3 or TRBV12-4 with TRBJ2-7; D is possibly TRBD1 (5 bases). CDR3 in DNA: TGTGCCAGCAGTTTCGTTCTGACAGCCACCTACGAGCAGTACTTC. Encoded protein: CASSFVLTATYEQYF.